This T cell receptor (beta chain) came from a study of blood T cell repertoires in COVID-19. Measured with immunoSEQ multiplex PCR; TCRdb has only the in-frame clones, and not every one. This table has 150,000 to 180,000 clones, about 80% appearing once. Germline-derived CDR1 and CDR2 are SGHRS and YFSETQ. CDR3 length: 16 amino acids. With 3 bases clipped from V and 0 bases from J, the junction kept 5 bases outside the gene matches. In this sample, this clone turned up once. The rearrangement joins TRBV5-1 to TRBJ1-1, with 10 bases matching TRBD1. The sequenced sample consisted of peripheral blood. The sequence was obtained from a woman aged 55 to 70 with COVID-19, enrolled during active disease. The CDR3, as DNA: TGCGCCAGCAGCTCCGGGACAGGGGAATTGAACACTGAAGCTTTCTTT. It yields the protein CASSSGTGELNTEAFF.